A single sample gave rise to the 2 T cell receptor beta chains below, sequenced in a study of T-cell reconstitution after alpha-beta-depleted transplantation in children. Preparation of the TCRbeta library was carried out with unique molecular identifiers. TCRdb reanalysed the PCR reads using MiXCR and keeps one entry per CDR3 protein. The sample holds some 500,000 distinct CDR3 sequences, approximately 30% seen once. Sample: PBMCs from the stem cell graft donor, taken from the stem cell graft. The source is a human donor who donated a stem cell graft to a child with aplastic anemia.

This clonotype has only a few counts. At one end, the junction sequence differs from germline, possibly due to a read error. The chain joins TRBV6-1 to TRBJ2-2, with 11 bases matching TRBD1. Germline V gene sequence: CDR1 MNHNS, CDR2 SASEGT. There are 14 residues in the CDR3. CDR3: CAGRTGGYAGELFF. CDR3 coding DNA: TGTGCCGGCAGGACAGGGGGCTACGCCGGGGAGCTGTTTTTT.

In its sample, this clonotype was seen once. The V and J genes are TRBV19 and TRBJ2-5; 9 nucleotides line up with TRBD1. Germline V gene data show CDR1 as LNHDA and CDR2 as SQIVND (reference sequence). CDR3 length equals 15 residues. The V segment lost 7 bases and the J segment 2 bases; nucleotides outside the gene matches: 8. The CDR3 DNA reads as TGTGCCAGTAAGCCGGCGACAGGGGGGCAAGAGACCCAGTACTTC. This gives the protein CASKPATGGQETQYF. The full variable domain, rest sourced from reference TRBV19 and TRBJ2-5, is DGGITQSPKYLFRKEGQNVTLSCEQNLNHDAMYWYRQDPGQGLRLIYYSQIVNDFQKGDIAEGYSVSREKKESFPLTVTSAQKNPTAFYLCASKPATGGQETQYFGPGTRLLVL.